These 8 T cell receptor beta chains came from one sample sequenced in a study of shared clonotypes between healthy human individuals. Sequencing was performed with immunoSEQ multiplex PCR; in TCRdb, only in-frame clones are kept and a portion is missing. The table lists some 2.4 million clones, roughly 93% of them singletons. The sequenced sample consisted of naive CD4+ T cells from PBMCs. The subset was: CD45RA+ positively selected. Receptors were obtained from a man in his late teens or twenties in good health. Some clones in this sample may be carry-over from other donors' samples.

This chain joins TRBV5-1 and TRBJ2-2; TRBD2 matches 9 bases. The CDR3 runs 15 residues. The V segment lost 2 bases and the J segment 4 bases; nucleotides outside the gene matches: 3. Germline CDR1 and CDR2: SGHRS and YFSETQ. The CDR3 region is CASSFSSGATGELFF. The CDR3 DNA reads TGCGCCAGCAGCTTTTCTAGCGGGGCCACCGGGGAGCTGTTTTTT.

In regard to this clone: Other DNA variants within this sample encode the same CDR3. The chain combines TRBV6-6 with TRBJ1-1; maybe TRBD1 (5 bases). The CDR3 length is 13 residues. Trimming stripped 4 bases from V and 0 bases from J, with 6 bases between. Germline V gene data show CDR1 as MNHNY and CDR2 as SVGAGI (reference sequence). The CDR3 here is CASSLGVNTEAFF. DNA for the CDR3: TGTGCCAGCAGTTTGGGGGTGAACACTGAAGCTTTCTTT.

V and J are TRBV30 and TRBJ2-1; tentative D call: TRBD2 (6 bases). CDR3 length equals 12 residues. Trimming took 5 bases from V and 3 from J, leaving 8 bases between them. Per germline, CDR1 GTSNPN and CDR2 SVGIG (reference sequence). This CDR3 reads CAWGEDYNEQFF. The CDR3 region has the DNA TGTGCCTGGGGGGAGGACTACAATGAGCAGTTCTTC.

A few counts support this clone. The V and J genes are TRBV4-3 and TRBJ1-1, with 8 bases matching TRBD1. Germline V gives CDR1 LGHNA, CDR2 YSLEER. This CDR3 comprises 15 residues. V trimming: 1 base; J trimming: 4 bases; junction bases outside the gene matches: 5. CDR3 loop: CASSQVDRAGTEAFF. In nucleotides, the CDR3 is TGCGCCAGCAGCCAAGTGGACAGGGCGGGCACTGAAGCTTTCTTT.

Points on this clone: A much larger clone differs by one base, so this may be a read error. This rearrangement joins TRBV5-1 to TRBJ2-1; 11 bases align to TRBD2. With V trimmed by 3 bases and J by 4 bases, 3 bases remained unmatched. The CDR3 extends over 15 amino acids. From germline, CDR1 is SGHRS and CDR2 YFSETQ. Here the CDR3 DNA reads TGCGCCAGCAGCTGGGGACTAGCGGAGTACAATGAGCAGTTCTTC. It codes for CASSWGLAEYNEQFF. Full variable domain (outside the CDR3, taken from reference TRBV5-1 and TRBJ2-1): KAGVTQTPRYLIKTRGQQVTLSCSPISGHRSVSWYQQTPGQGLQFLFEYFSETQRNKGNFPGRFSGRQFSNSRSEMNVSTLELGDSALYLCASSWGLAEYNEQFFGPGTRLTVL.

Concerning this clone itself: Other DNA sequences within the sample encode an identical CDR3. This chain connects TRBV7-3 to TRBJ2-1; TRBD1 is a possible D gene (6 bases). Per germline, CDR1 SGHTA and CDR2 FQGTGA. This CDR3 comprises 14 residues. The V end was cut by 5 bases, the J end by 2 bases, with 10 bases between. The DNA of the CDR3 is TGTGCCAGCAGCGGTACAGGGACCTACAATGAGCAGTTCTTC. Translated, it gives CASSGTGTYNEQFF.

V gene TRBV15 combines with J gene TRBJ2-3, with TRBD2 identical over 13 bases. The CDR3 covers 17 residues. The junction had 8 bases not matched to a gene; V was cut back by 4 bases and J by 4 bases. CDR1 is LNHNV, CDR2 YYDKDF, per germline (reference sequence). In DNA form, the CDR3 reads TGTGCCACCAGCACCCCAACTAGCGGGAGGGCGGCAGATACGCAGTATTTT. This encodes CATSTPTSGRAADTQYF.

The chain recombines TRBV9 with TRBJ2-3; 9 bases map to TRBD2. The CDR3 is made up of 17 amino acids. Germline V gene sequence: CDR1 SGDLS, CDR2 YYNGEE. J lost 4 bases, V lost 4 bases, and 13 bases had no gene match. The CDR3 DNA reads as TGTGCCAGCAGCTTGCGGGGGGGATTCCTAGGGTCAGATACGCAGTATTTT. Residues: CASSLRGGFLGSDTQYF.